One sample yielded the 8 T cell receptor beta chains listed below, sequenced in a study of T cell repertoires in cytomegalovirus infection. TCRdb recomputed calls from the reads with MiXCR, one row per CDR3 protein. The table includes almost 500,000 distinct CDR3 sequences, 11% detected once. What was sequenced was PBMCs. These receptor sequences come from a human donor in good health (CMV status not recorded). Some clones in this sample may be carry-over from other donors' samples.

V is TRBV28 and J is TRBJ1-2, with TRBD1 matching 7 bases. This CDR3 has 14 residues. Trimming at V came to 3 bases and at J to 1 base, leaving 2 bases not matched to a gene. Germline CDR1 is MDHEN and CDR2 is SYDVKM. The CDR3 coding sequence is TGTGCCAGCAGTTTGGACAGGAATAACTATGGCTACACCTTC. It translates to CASSLDRNNYGYTF.

The chain has TRBV5-4 and TRBJ2-5, with D possibly being TRBD2 (5 bases). The germline CDR1 and CDR2 sequences are SGHNT and YYREEE (reference sequence). The CDR3 is 15 amino acids. Deletions cut 1 base from V and 5 bases from J, with 15 bases between. This chain's CDR3 is CASSLPSSPGETQYF. For the CDR3, the DNA is TGTGCCAGCAGCTTGCCTAGCTCCCCCGGGGAGACCCAGTACTTC.

The chain employs TRBV20-1 and TRBJ2-3; 7 bases align to TRBD2. Losses at the gene ends were 6 bases for V and 2 bases for J; bases not matched to a gene: 11. Germline loops: CDR1 DFQATT, CDR2 SNEGSKA (reference sequence). This CDR3 spans 15 amino acids. The CDR3 coding sequence is TGCAGTGCGCCTCCCGGGGGGACGAACACAGATACGCAGTATTTT. Protein sequence: CSAPPGGTNTDTQYF.

This chain uses TRBV3-1 with TRBJ2-5; TRBD1 agrees at 7 bases. The CDR3 has 16 amino acids. With V trimmed by 1 base and J by 5 bases, 10 bases remained unmatched. Germline V gene data show CDR1 as LGHDT and CDR2 as YNNKEL (reference sequence). The CDR3 region is CASSQGQGLARETQYF. In nucleotides, the CDR3 is TGTGCCAGCAGCCAAGGACAGGGATTGGCGAGGGAGACCCAGTACTTC.

This clonotype was recorded at least ten times. The gene calls are TRBV12-3 or TRBV12-4 and TRBJ2-6; 12 bases align to TRBD1. The CDR3 is made up of 18 amino acids. J lost 4 bases, V lost 2 bases, and 6 bases had no gene match. The CDR3 reads CASSLLGTGGSGANVLTF. The CDR3 nucleotides are TGTGCCAGCAGTTTATTGGGGACAGGGGGCTCCGGGGCCAACGTCCTGACTTTC.

The J gene is TRBJ2-4, the V gene TRBV2; D assignment may be TRBD1 or TRBD2 (6 bases each). This CDR3 comprises 12 residues. V was trimmed by 4 bases and J by 7 bases, leaving 8 bases between them. Germline V CDR1 and CDR2: SNHLY, FYNNEI. CDR3 bases: TGTGCCAGCAGTGGGGGGGCGAACATTCAGTACTTC. It specifies CASSGGANIQYF. Supplemented by reference TRBV2 and TRBJ2-4, the full variable domain reads EPEVTQTPSHQVTQMGQEVILRCVPISNHLYFYWYRQILGQKVEFLVSFYNNEISEKSEIFDDQFSVERPDGSNFTLKIRSTKLEDSAMYFCASSGGANIQYFGAGTRLSVL.

This clonotype appeared a few times. A much larger clone differs from this one at a single base, so this may be a read error. The chain has TRBV7-6 and TRBJ1-4, with D unresolved. The CDR3 is made up of 15 amino acids. The germline CDR1 and CDR2 sequences are SGHVS and FNYEAQ. CDR3 residues: CVSSLGPRANEKLFF. In DNA, the CDR3 is TGTGTCAGCAGCTTAGGGCCGCGGGCTAATGAAAAACTGTTTTTT. Drawing the rest from reference TRBV7-6 and TRBJ1-4, the complete variable domain is GAGVSQSPRYKVTKRGQDVALRCDPISGHVSLYWYRQALGQGPEFLTYFNYEAQQDKSGLPNDRFSAERPEGSISTLTIQRTEQRDSAMYRCVSSLGPRANEKLFFGSGTQLSVL.

The table lists this clonotype with many counts. The rearrangement links TRBV6-1 to TRBJ2-3; no reliable D call. Trimming shortened V by 3 bases and J by 2 bases, and 3 bases separated the two germline ends. Germline V gene sequence: CDR1 MNHNS, CDR2 SASEGT. This CDR3 spans 12 amino acids. CDR3: CASSEFTDTQYF. The CDR3 DNA reads TGTGCCAGCAGTGAGTTCACAGATACGCAGTATTTT.